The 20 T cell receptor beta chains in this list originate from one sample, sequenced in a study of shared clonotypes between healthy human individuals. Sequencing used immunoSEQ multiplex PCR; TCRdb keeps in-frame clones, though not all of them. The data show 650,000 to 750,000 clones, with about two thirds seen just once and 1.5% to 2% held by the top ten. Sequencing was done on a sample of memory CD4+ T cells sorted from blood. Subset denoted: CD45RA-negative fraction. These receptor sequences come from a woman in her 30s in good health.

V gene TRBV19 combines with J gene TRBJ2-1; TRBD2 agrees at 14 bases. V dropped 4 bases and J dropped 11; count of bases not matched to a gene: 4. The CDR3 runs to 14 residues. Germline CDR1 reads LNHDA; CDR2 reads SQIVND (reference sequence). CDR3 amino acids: CASSTTSGRAQQFF. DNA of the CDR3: TGTGCCAGTAGTACGACTAGCGGGAGGGCCCAGCAGTTCTTC. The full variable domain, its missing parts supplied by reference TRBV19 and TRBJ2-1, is DGGITQSPKYLFRKEGQNVTLSCEQNLNHDAMYWYRQDPGQGLRLIYYSQIVNDFQKGDIAEGYSVSREKKESFPLTVTSAQKNPTAFYLCASSTTSGRAQQFFGPGTRLTVL.

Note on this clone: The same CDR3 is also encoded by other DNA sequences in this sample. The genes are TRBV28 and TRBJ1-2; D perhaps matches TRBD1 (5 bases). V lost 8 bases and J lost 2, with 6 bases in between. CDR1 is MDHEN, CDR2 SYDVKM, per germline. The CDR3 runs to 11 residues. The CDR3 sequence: CASGTNYGYTF. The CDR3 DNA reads TGTGCCAGCGGGACGAACTATGGCTACACCTTC.

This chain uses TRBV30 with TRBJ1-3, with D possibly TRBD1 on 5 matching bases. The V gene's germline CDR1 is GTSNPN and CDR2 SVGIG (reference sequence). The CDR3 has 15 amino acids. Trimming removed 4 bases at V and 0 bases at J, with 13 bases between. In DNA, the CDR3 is TGTGCCTGGAACGGGCCCAGGGCCTCTGGAAACACCATATATTTT. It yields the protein CAWNGPRASGNTIYF.

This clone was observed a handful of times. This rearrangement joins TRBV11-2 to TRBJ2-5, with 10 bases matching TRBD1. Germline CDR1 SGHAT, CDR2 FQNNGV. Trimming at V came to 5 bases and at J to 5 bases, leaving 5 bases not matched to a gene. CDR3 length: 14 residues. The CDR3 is CASSRDRGRETQYF. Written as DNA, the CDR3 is TGTGCCAGCAGCCGGGACAGGGGTAGGGAGACCCAGTACTTC. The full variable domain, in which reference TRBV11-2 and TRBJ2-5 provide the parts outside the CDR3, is EAGVAQSPRYKIIEKRQSVAFWCNPISGHATLYWYQQILGQGPKLLIQFQNNGVVDDSQLPKDRFSAERLKGVDSTLKIQPAKLEDSAVYLCASSRDRGRETQYFGPGTRLLVL.

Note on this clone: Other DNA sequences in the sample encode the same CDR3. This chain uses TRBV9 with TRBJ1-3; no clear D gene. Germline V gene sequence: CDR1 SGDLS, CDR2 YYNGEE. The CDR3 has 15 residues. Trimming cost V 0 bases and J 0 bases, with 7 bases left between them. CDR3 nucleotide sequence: TGTGCCAGCAGCGTAGGTCCGAGCTCTGGAAACACCATATATTTT. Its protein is CASSVGPSSGNTIYF.

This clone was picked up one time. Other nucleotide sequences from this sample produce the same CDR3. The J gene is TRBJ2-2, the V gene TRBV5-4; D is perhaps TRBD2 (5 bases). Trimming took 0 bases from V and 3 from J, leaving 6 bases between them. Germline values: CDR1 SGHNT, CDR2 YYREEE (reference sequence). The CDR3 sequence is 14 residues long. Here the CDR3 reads CASSLAGYTGELFF. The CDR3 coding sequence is TGTGCCAGCAGCTTGGCGGGGTACACCGGGGAGCTGTTTTTT.

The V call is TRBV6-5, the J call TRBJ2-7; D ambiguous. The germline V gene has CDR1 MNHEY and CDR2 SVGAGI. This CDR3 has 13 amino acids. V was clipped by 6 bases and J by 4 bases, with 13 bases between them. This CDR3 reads CASSSSQGYEQYF. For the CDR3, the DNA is TGTGCCAGCAGCTCCTCGCAAGGATACGAGCAGTACTTC.

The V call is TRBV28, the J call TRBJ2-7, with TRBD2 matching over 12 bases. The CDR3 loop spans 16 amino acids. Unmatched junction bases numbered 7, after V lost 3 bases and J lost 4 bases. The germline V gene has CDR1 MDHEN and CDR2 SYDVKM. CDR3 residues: CASSFGLAGGTYEQYF. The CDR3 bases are TGTGCCAGCAGTTTCGGGCTAGCGGGAGGGACGTACGAGCAGTACTTC. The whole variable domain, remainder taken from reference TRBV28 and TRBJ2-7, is DVKVTQSSRYLVKRTGEKVFLECVQDMDHENMFWYRQDPGLGLRLIYFSYDVKMKEKGDIPEGYSVSREKKERFSLILESASTNQTSMYLCASSFGLAGGTYEQYFGPGTRLTVT.

CDR3 sequence: CASSKEGNQPQHF. The CDR3 bases are TGTGCCAGCAGCAAGGAGGGAAATCAGCCCCAGCATTTT. The chain links TRBV7-8 to TRBJ1-5; no clear D gene. CDR3 length: 13 amino acids. V gave up 5 bases and J gave up 4 bases, with 9 bases separating them. The germline gives CDR1 SGHVS, CDR2 FQNEAQ.

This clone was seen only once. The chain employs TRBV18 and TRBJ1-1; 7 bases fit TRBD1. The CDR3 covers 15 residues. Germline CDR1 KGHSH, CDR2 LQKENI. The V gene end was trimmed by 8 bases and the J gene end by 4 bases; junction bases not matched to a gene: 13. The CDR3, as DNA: TGTGCCAGCCGGCCTCCGGGGGGACAGCCCACTGAAGCTTTCTTT. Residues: CASRPPGGQPTEAFF.

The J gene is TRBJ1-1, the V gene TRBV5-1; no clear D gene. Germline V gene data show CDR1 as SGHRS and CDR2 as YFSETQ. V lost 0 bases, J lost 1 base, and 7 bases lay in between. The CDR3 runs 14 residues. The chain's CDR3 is CASSLAPENTEAFF. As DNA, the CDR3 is TGCGCCAGCAGCTTGGCTCCCGAGAACACTGAAGCTTTCTTT.

The CDR3 nucleotides are TGTGCCAGCAGACAAACAGGATCTGGGGCCAACGTCCTGACTTTC. Its protein product is CASRQTGSGANVLTF. The chain employs TRBV28 and TRBJ2-6; a weak D match, TRBD1 (5 bases). V lost 6 bases, J lost 1 base, and 10 bases lay in between. This CDR3 has 15 amino acids. CDR1 and CDR2 (germline): MDHEN, SYDVKM. Variable domain in full (rest from reference TRBV28 and TRBJ2-6): DVKVTQSSRYLVKRTGEKVFLECVQDMDHENMFWYRQDPGLGLRLIYFSYDVKMKEKGDIPEGYSVSREKKERFSLILESASTNQTSMYLCASRQTGSGANVLTFGAGSRLTVL.

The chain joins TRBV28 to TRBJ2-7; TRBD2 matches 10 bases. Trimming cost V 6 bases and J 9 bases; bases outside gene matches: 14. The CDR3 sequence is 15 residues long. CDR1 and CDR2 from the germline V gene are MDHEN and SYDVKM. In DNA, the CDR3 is TGTGCCAGCAGCCCCCCCAGCGGGAGGGGAGGATGGCAGTACTTC. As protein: CASSPPSGRGGWQYF. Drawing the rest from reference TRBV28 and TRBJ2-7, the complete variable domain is DVKVTQSSRYLVKRTGEKVFLECVQDMDHENMFWYRQDPGLGLRLIYFSYDVKMKEKGDIPEGYSVSREKKERFSLILESASTNQTSMYLCASSPPSGRGGWQYFGPGTRLTVT.

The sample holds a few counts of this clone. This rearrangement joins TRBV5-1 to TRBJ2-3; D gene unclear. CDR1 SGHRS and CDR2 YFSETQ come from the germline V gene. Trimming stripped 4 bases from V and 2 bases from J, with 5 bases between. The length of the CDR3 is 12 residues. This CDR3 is CASSPSTDTQYF. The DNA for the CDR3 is TGCGCCAGCAGCCCATCCACAGATACGCAGTATTTT.

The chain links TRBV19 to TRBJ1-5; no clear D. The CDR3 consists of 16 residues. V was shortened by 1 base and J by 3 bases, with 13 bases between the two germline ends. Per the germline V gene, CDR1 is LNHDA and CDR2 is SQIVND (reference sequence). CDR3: CASSIGINLDNQPQHF. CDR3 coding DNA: TGTGCCAGTAGTATAGGGATCAACCTGGACAATCAGCCCCAGCATTTT.

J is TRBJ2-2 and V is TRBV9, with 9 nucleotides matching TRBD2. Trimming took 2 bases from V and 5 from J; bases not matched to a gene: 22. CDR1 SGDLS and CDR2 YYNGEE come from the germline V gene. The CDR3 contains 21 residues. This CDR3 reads CASSVKSGGRGRALETGELFF. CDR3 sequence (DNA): TGTGCCAGCAGCGTTAAGTCCGGCGGGAGGGGGAGGGCCCTTGAGACCGGGGAGCTGTTTTTT.

CDR3 DNA sequence: TGTGCCAGCAGCTCCCCAGGGTATGAAGGAAAACTGTTTTTT. It translates to CASSSPGYEGKLFF. This chain uses TRBV13 with TRBJ1-4; weak D call: TRBD1 (5 bases). In germline, CDR1 is PRHDT, CDR2 FYEKMQ (reference sequence). The V end lost 4 bases, the J end lost 10 bases, and 16 bases lay between the germline ends. CDR3 length equals 14 residues.

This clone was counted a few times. The CDR3 is CASTGLYGYTF. Written as DNA, the CDR3 is TGTGCCAGCACCGGGCTCTATGGCTACACCTTC. The chain joins TRBV2 to TRBJ1-2; D unresolved. The CDR3 consists of 11 residues. Trimming took 7 bases from V and 4 from J, leaving 7 bases between them. CDR1 is SNHLY and CDR2 is FYNNEI in the germline V gene.

Here the CDR3 reads CASSEETNTGELFF. The CDR3 DNA reads as TGTGCCAGCAGCGAGGAGACCAACACCGGGGAGCTGTTTTTT. V and J are TRBV5-4 and TRBJ2-2; D ambiguous. CDR3 length: 14 residues. Looked up from germline, CDR1 is SGHNT and CDR2 is YYREEE (reference sequence). V lost 4 bases, J lost 2 bases, and 9 bases lay in between.

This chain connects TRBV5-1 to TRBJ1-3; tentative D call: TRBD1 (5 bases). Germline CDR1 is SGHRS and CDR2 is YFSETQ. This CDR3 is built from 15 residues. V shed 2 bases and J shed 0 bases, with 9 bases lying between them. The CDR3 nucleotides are TGCGCCAGCAGCTTTCAGGGCGACTCTGGAAACACCATATATTTT. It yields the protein CASSFQGDSGNTIYF.